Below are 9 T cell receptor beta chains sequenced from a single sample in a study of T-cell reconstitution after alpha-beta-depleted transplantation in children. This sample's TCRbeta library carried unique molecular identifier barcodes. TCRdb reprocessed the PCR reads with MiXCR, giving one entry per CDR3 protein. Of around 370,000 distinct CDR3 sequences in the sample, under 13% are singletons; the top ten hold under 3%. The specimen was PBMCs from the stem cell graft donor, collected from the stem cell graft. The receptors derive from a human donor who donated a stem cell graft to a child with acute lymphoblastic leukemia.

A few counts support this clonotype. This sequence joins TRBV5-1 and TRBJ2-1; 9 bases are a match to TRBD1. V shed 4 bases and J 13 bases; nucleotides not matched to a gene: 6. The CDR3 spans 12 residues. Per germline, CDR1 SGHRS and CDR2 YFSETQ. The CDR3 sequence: CASSKGQGPQFF. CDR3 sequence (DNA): TGCGCCAGCAGCAAGGGACAGGGCCCACAGTTCTTC. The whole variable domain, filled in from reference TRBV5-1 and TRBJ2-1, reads KAGVTQTPRYLIKTRGQQVTLSCSPISGHRSVSWYQQTPGQGLQFLFEYFSETQRNKGNFPGRFSGRQFSNSRSEMNVSTLELGDSALYLCASSKGQGPQFFGPGTRLTVL.

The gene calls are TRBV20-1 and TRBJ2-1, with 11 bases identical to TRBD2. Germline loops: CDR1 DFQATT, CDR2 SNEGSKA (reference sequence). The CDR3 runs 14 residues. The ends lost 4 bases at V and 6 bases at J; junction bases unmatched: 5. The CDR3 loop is CSANSGRAVNEQFF. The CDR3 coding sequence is TGCAGTGCTAATAGCGGGAGGGCCGTCAATGAGCAGTTCTTC.

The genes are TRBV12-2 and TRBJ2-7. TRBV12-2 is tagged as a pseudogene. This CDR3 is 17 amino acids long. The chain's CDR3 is CASRLVWQGSSSYEQYF. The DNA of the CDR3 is TGTGCAAGTCGCTTAGTGTGGCAAGGCAGCTCCTCCTACGAGCAGTACTTC.

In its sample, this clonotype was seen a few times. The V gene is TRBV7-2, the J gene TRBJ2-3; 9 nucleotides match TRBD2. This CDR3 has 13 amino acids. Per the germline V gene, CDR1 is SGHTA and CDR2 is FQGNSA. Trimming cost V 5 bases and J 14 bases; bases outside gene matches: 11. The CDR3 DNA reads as TGTGCCAGCAGCCTAACGGGCGGGAGGGACCCGTATTTT. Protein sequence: CASSLTGGRDPYF. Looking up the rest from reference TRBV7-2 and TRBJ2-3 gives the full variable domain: GAGVSQSPSNKVTEKGKDVELRCDPISGHTALYWYRQSLGQGLEFLIYFQGNSAPDKSGLPSDRFSAERTGGSVSTLTIQRTQQEDSAVYLCASSLTGGRDPYFGPGTRLTVL.

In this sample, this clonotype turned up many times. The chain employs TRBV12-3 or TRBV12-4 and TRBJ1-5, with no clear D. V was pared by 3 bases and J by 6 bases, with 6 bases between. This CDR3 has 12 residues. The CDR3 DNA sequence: TGTGCCAGCAGTTTTTTCGGTCAGCCCCAGCATTTT. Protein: CASSFFGQPQHF.

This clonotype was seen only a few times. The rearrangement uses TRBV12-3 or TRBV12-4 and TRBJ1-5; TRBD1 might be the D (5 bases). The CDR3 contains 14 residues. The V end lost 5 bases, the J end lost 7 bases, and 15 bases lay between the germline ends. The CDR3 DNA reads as TGTGCCAGCAGTCCGACTACGGGGCGGCAGCCCCAGCATTTT. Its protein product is CASSPTTGRQPQHF.

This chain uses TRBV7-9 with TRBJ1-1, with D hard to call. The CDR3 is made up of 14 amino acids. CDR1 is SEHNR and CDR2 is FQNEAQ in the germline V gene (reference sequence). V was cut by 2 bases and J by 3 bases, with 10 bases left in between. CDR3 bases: TGTGCCAGCAGCTTAAACGCAGGATACACTGAAGCTTTCTTT. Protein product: CASSLNAGYTEAFF.

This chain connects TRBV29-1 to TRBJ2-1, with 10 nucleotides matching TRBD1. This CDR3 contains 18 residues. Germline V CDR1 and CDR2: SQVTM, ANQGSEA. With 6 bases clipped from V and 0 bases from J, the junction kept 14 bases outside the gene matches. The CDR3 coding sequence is TGCAGCGTCCCGGAGGGACAGGGGTTAATACTCTCCTACAATGAGCAGTTCTTC. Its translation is CSVPEGQGLILSYNEQFF.

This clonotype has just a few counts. CDR3 loop: CASKTLGAPYEQYF. The CDR3, as DNA: TGTGCCAGCAAGACCCTAGGGGCTCCCTACGAGCAGTACTTC. The rearrangement uses TRBV7-9 and TRBJ2-7, with a weak D call TRBD1 (5 bases). V lost 7 bases and J 2 bases, leaving 15 bases between the germline ends. Germline V gives CDR1 SEHNR, CDR2 FQNEAQ (reference sequence). The CDR3 sequence is 14 residues long.